The source of this T cell receptor (beta chain) is a study of shared clonotypes between healthy human individuals. Produced via immunoSEQ multiplex PCR; TCRdb's table is partial and in-frame only. The table shows around 940,000 clones, with less than 85% occurring only once. CDR1 SGHNT and CDR2 YYREEE come from the germline V gene (reference sequence). The CDR3 covers 12 residues. Between the trimmed V and J ends, which lost 4 bases and 4 bases, there was a span of 8 bases. Remarks on this clone: Its cognate antigen is unknown. This likely came from a read error, as a far larger clone is one base away.

The study's findings and limits: Naive CD4 clonotype sharing across a handful of donors was about 5%. Inspection by rarefaction showed sorted-subset sequencing to be incomplete despite large depth. Generation of non-shared clonotypes was less probable than generation of clonotypes shared by all four donors.

The TCR originated in a man aged 18 to 29 in good health. Sequencing input: memory CD4+ T cells sorted from blood. Specified subset: CD45RA-negative fraction. The rearrangement joins TRBV5-4 to TRBJ1-2; D is possibly TRBD1 (5 bases). Here the CDR3 reads CASSGGGYGYTF. CDR3 sequence (DNA): TGTGCCAGCAGCGGGGGAGGCTATGGCTACACCTTC. The full variable domain, rest sourced from reference TRBV5-4 and TRBJ1-2, is ETGVTQSPTHLIKTRGQQVTLRCSSQSGHNTVSWYQQALGQGPQFIFQYYREEENGRGNFPPRFSGLQFPNYSSELNVNALELDDSALYLCASSGGGYGYTFGSGTRLTVV.